This is a list of T cell receptor beta chains from one sample in a study of cytomegalovirus exposure and HLA in healthy donors. Produced via immunoSEQ multiplex PCR; TCRdb's table is partial and in-frame only. The table has roughly 180,000 clones, roughly 75% seen once. The sequencing input was PBMCs. The receptor source for this set is a woman between 40 and 55 years old in good health and CMV-seropositive. Each CDR3 is given with its conserved first and last residue. A D gene is named only where the DNA matches it firmly. Some rows mark clone size as missing; the rest say once, few, many or name a class of expanded clone.

size	V	J	D	CDR3	DNA
once	TRBV18	TRBJ2-5	-	CASSPSGSGGGETQYF	TGTGCCAGCTCACCATCCGGTAGTGGGGGAGGAGAGACCCAGTACTTC
-	TRBV5-4	TRBJ2-7	-	CASSLGQDTYEQYF	TGTGCCAGCAGCTTGGGACAGGATACCTACGAGCAGTACTTC
-	TRBV10-1	TRBJ2-7	-	CASRRSDSYEQYF	TGCGCCAGCCGGCGCTCCGACTCCTACGAGCAGTACTTC
-	TRBV7-9	TRBJ2-1	-	CASSLQTDSNEQFF	TGTGCCAGCAGCTTGCAGACCGACAGTAATGAGCAGTTCTTC
-	TRBV15	TRBJ2-7	-	CATSWRDSYEQYF	TGTGCCACCAGCTGGAGGGATTCCTACGAGCAGTACTTC
-	TRBV7-3	TRBJ2-2	TRBD2	CASSLMGTRMQTGELFF	TGTGCCAGCAGCTTAATGGGGACTAGGATGCAAACCGGGGAGCTGTTTTTT
once	TRBV5-3	TRBJ1-5	TRBD1	CARDGQGDQPQHF	TGTGCCAGAGACGGACAGGGAGATCAGCCCCAGCATTTT
-	TRBV19	TRBJ2-5	-	CASKPAGLQETQYF	TGTGCCAGTAAGCCAGCGGGCCTCCAAGAGACCCAGTACTTC
once	TRBV7-2	TRBJ2-3	-	CASSLFDTSSTDTQYF	TGTGCCAGCAGCTTATTTGACACCTCTAGCACAGATACGCAGTATTTT
-	TRBV27	TRBJ1-6	TRBD1	CASRGQLYNSPLHF	TGTGCCAGCAGGGGACAGCTCTATAATTCACCCCTCCACTTT
-	TRBV5-6	TRBJ2-7	-	CASSSDRGRLAGGEQYF	TGTGCCAGCAGCTCGGACAGGGGGCGGCTAGCGGGAGGAGAGCAGTACTTC
once	TRBV27	TRBJ2-3	TRBD2	CASSSPAGEAGDTQYF	TGTGCCAGCAGTTCCCCCGCGGGGGAAGCGGGGGATACGCAGTATTTT
few	TRBV2	TRBJ2-7	-	CATHPTADFLEQYF	TGTGCCACCCATCCTACAGCGGACTTCCTCGAGCAGTACTTC
-	TRBV7-8	TRBJ1-1	-	CASSLGENTEAFF	TGTGCCAGCAGCTTGGGAGAGAACACTGAAGCTTTCTTT
-	TRBV5-1	TRBJ2-7	TRBD2	CASSLGLAGEVPYF	TGCGCCAGCAGCTTGGGTCTAGCGGGAGAAGTACCGTACTTC
-	TRBV5-8	TRBJ2-3	-	CASSLSTTIRTDTQYF	TGTGCCAGCAGCTTGTCCACGACAATAAGGACAGATACGCAGTATTTT
few	TRBV18	TRBJ2-7	-	CASSPGLSHEQYF	TGTGCCAGCTCACCAGGACTCAGTCACGAGCAGTACTTC
once	TRBV7-8	TRBJ2-1	TRBD2	CASSPRLAGPPYNEQFF	TGTGCCAGCAGCCCACGACTAGCGGGACCGCCCTACAATGAGCAGTTCTTC
-	TRBV28	TRBJ2-1	TRBD2	CASSPSTSGKKNEQFF	TGTGCCAGCAGTCCCTCAACTAGCGGGAAGAAGAATGAGCAGTTCTTC
-	TRBV5-1	TRBJ1-1	TRBD1	CASRDTGGGTEAFF	TGCGCCAGCAGGGATACAGGGGGCGGCACTGAAGCTTTCTTT
-	TRBV5-8	TRBJ2-7	-	CASSLAPSRDWYEQYF	TGTGCCAGCAGCTTGGCGCCTAGCCGAGACTGGTACGAGCAGTACTTC
-	TRBV28	TRBJ2-4	-	CASRGRVGIQYF	TGTGCCAGCCGTGGCAGGGTTGGCATTCAGTACTTC
once	TRBV28	TRBJ2-2	TRBD2	CASSSSAGGFTGELFF	TGTGCCAGCAGTTCCTCAGCGGGAGGGTTCACCGGGGAGCTGTTTTTT
-	TRBV5-5	TRBJ1-1	TRBD1	CASSVGGGGTEAFF	TGTGCCAGCAGTGTAGGAGGGGGCGGCACTGAAGCTTTCTTT
-	TRBV28	TRBJ2-3	TRBD1	CASRNRGEADTQYF	TGTGCCAGCAGAAACAGGGGCGAGGCGGATACGCAGTATTTT
-	TRBV2	TRBJ2-7	-	CASSRLISYEQYF	TGTGCCAGCTCGCGACTGATCTCCTACGAGCAGTACTTC
-	TRBV7-2	TRBJ2-5	TRBD2	CASSLRVAGGPKETQYF	TGTGCCAGCAGCTTACGGGTAGCGGGAGGGCCTAAGGAGACCCAGTACTTC
-	TRBV4-3	TRBJ2-2	-	CASSLERSTGELFF	TGCGCCAGCAGCCTAGAGCGCTCCACCGGGGAGCTGTTTTTT
-	TRBV4-3	TRBJ1-1	TRBD1	CASSFSTGATEAFF	TGCGCCAGCAGCTTTTCGACAGGGGCAACTGAAGCTTTCTTT
-	TRBV21-1	TRBJ2-1	-	CASSKPGLAVNEQFF	TGTGCCAGCAGCAAACCGGGACTAGCTGTTAATGAGCAGTTCTTC
once	TRBV5-4	TRBJ1-1	-	CASSPGVLNTEAFF	TGTGCCAGCAGCCCGGGGGTCCTGAACACTGAAGCTTTCTTT
-	TRBV7-9	TRBJ2-7	TRBD2	CASSGLAGGLYEQYF	TGTGCCAGCAGCGGACTGGCGGGAGGGCTATACGAGCAGTACTTC
-	TRBV7-2	TRBJ2-3	TRBD2	CASSLEGVGLAGGTQYF	TGTGCCAGCAGCTTAGAGGGTGTCGGACTAGCGGGAGGCACGCAGTATTTT
-	TRBV27	TRBJ2-7	TRBD2	CASSSGLAGGEQYF	TGTGCCAGCAGTTCTGGACTAGCGGGAGGCGAGCAGTACTTC
-	TRBV5-1	TRBJ2-1	-	CASSLDGLGEQFF	TGCGCCAGCAGCTTGGACGGGTTGGGTGAGCAGTTCTTC
-	TRBV28	TRBJ1-4	-	CASGRAGQAYEKLFF	TGTGCCAGCGGACGAGCGGGACAAGCTTATGAAAAACTGTTTTTT
-	TRBV11-2	TRBJ2-3	TRBD2	CASSLTSGRADTQYF	TGTGCCAGCAGCTTGACTAGCGGGAGGGCAGATACGCAGTATTTT
-	TRBV19	TRBJ2-7	-	CASSIDLWGQGRYEQYF	TGTGCCAGTAGTATAGATCTATGGGGGCAGGGAAGGTACGAGCAGTACTTC
-	TRBV11-2	TRBJ1-1	-	CASSLDQGMNTEAFF	TGTGCCAGCAGCTTAGATCAGGGTATGAACACTGAAGCTTTCTTT
-	TRBV7-8	TRBJ1-1	-	CASSLVGGQNTEAFF	TGTGCCAGCAGCTTAGTTGGAGGTCAGAACACTGAAGCTTTCTTT
-	TRBV28	TRBJ2-1	-	CASRISNPRNNEQFF	TGTGCCAGCAGGATCTCTAACCCGCGAAACAATGAGCAGTTCTTC
-	TRBV18	TRBJ1-2	-	CASSMSAGPEYGYTF	TGTGCCAGCTCTATGTCGGCAGGGCCGGAATATGGCTACACCTTC
-	TRBV27	TRBJ2-7	-	CASSLSRTGRAYEQYF	TGTGCCAGCAGTTTATCTCGGACAGGGAGGGCCTACGAGCAGTACTTC
-	TRBV5-1	TRBJ1-2	-	CASSTANYGYTF	TGCGCCAGCAGCACTGCAAACTATGGCTACACCTTC
few	TRBV6-6	TRBJ2-7	TRBD2	CASSARTSSVGEQYF	TGTGCCAGCAGCGCTAGGACTAGCTCGGTCGGCGAGCAGTACTTC
-	TRBV5-4	TRBJ2-7	TRBD1	CASSLGGATYEQYF	TGTGCCAGCAGCCTAGGGGGCGCGACCTACGAGCAGTACTTC
many	TRBV7-9	TRBJ2-2	TRBD1	CASPQDRAVRSTGELFF	TGTGCCAGCCCCCAAGACAGGGCGGTAAGAAGCACCGGGGAGCTGTTTTTT
-	TRBV19	TRBJ1-5	TRBD1	CASTLTGSWSQPQHF	TGTGCCAGTACTTTGACAGGGTCATGGAGTCAGCCCCAGCATTTT
-	TRBV5-1	TRBJ2-1	TRBD2	CASSLDLTSRFF	TGCGCCAGCAGCTTGGATCTGACTAGCCGGTTCTTC
few	TRBV11-2	TRBJ2-7	-	CASSLDPGGYEQYF	TGTGCCAGCAGCTTAGATCCCGGGGGCTACGAGCAGTACTTC